This T cell receptor beta chain was captured by sequencing in a study of blood T cell repertoires in COVID-19. About the research overall: Researchers got acute and convalescent COVID-19 samples from the United States, Italy and Spain. Sources were T cells, B-cell-depleted T cells, or PBMCs; the material itself was cDNA or gDNA.

Per the original methods: Amplification of reference gene primers was used by the study to estimate nucleated cell counts. TCRdb's table, derived via immunoSEQ multiplex PCR, lists solely in-frame clones and lacks some. The V and J calls and clone size come from that table; D and trimming were worked out from the DNA. The table has about 340,000 clones, approximately 86% seen once. CDR1 is KGHSH, CDR2 LQKENI, per germline. The CDR3 is 14 residues long. Trimming left V 6 bases short and J 6 bases short, with 14 bases between. Patients of the Seattle cohort, enrolled during active infection, were followed longitudinally.

This clonotype originated in an older woman with COVID-19, enrolled during active disease. The chain uses TRBV18 and TRBJ1-4; maybe TRBD1 (6 bases). The sequenced sample consisted of peripheral blood. CDR3 sequence (DNA): TGTGCCAGCTCTCTTGGGGGGGCGGATGAAAAACTGTTTTTT. Translated, it gives CASSLGGADEKLFF.